This T cell receptor beta chain was recovered during a study of T cells expressing NK-cell markers. Template switching by 5'RACE with UMIs generated the TCR beta cDNA. One entry per CDR3 protein, without DNA, is what TCRdb gives after re-calling the 5' RACE reads. This sample contains fewer than 200,000 distinct CDR3 sequences. Study-wide findings and caveats: These same clonotypes (in several donors) also led the CD3+CD56-NKG2C+ fraction. In a group of several donors, dominant NKG2C+ clonotypes represented 1.0-7.0% of CD8+ T cells.

As regards this clonotype: The antigen is unknown.

The clonotype comes from a woman between 18 and 69 years old in good health. The sequenced sample consisted of blood T cells: a sorted CD56 or NKG2C T cell subset, CD4+ or CD8+ T cells, or bulk PBMC T cells (not recorded which).

CDR3 region: CASRVGGVGYEQYF. The rearrangement links TRBV28 to TRBJ2-7; checking the TCRdb D call of TRBD2 is not possible without DNA. From germline, CDR1 is MDHEN and CDR2 SYDVKM. There are 14 residues in the CDR3.